This TCR beta chain was sequenced for a study of CD8+ T cells in alopecia areata. Germline V gene lookup returns CDR1 SQVTM and CDR2 ANQGSEA. The CDR3 has 13 amino acids. Trimming pared 4 bases from V and 2 bases from J, leaving 10 bases between. Comments on this clone: Its antigen is still unknown.

Sequencing relied on a cDNA template that was reverse transcribed from extracted RNA. Sequenced by immunoSEQ multiplex PCR; TCRdb stores in-frame clones only, minus some. Of around 140,000 clones in the sample, 45% to 60% were seen once. Overall study results and limits: Scalp clonality, along with expanded CD8+ clones among the top 100, was significantly decreased by tofacitinib.

Treatment given: oral pan-JAK inhibitor, 5-10 mg twice daily. Sorting separated CD4+ and CD8+ T cells out of PBMCs. Sequenced here: CD8+ T cells sorted from blood, sampled at week 4, from a patient treated with tofacitinib. The TCR originated in a human donor with alopecia areata. This rearrangement joins TRBV29-1 to TRBJ2-3; D is unresolved. CDR3 amino acids: CSVVRQTTDTQYF. The DNA of the CDR3 is TGCAGCGTTGTACGGCAAACCACAGATACGCAGTATTTT.